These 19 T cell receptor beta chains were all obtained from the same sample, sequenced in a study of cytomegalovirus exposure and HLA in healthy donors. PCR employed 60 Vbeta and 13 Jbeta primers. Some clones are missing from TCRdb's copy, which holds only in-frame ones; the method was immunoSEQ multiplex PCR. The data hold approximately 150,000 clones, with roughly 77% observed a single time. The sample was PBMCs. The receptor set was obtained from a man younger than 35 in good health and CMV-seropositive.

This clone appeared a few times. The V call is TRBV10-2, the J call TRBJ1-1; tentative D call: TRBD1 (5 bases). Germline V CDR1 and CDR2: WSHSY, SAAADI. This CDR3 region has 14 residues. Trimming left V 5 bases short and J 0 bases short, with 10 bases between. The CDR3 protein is CASSIQGLNTEAFF. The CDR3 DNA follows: TGCGCCAGCAGTATTCAGGGATTGAACACTGAAGCTTTCTTT.

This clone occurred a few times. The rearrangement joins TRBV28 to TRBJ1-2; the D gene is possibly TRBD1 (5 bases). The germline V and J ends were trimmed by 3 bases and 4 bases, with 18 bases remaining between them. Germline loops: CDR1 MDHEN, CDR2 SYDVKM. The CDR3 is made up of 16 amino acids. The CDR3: CASSLRTSGGVYGYTF. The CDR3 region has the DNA TGTGCCAGCAGTTTGCGAACTTCGGGAGGGGTCTATGGCTACACCTTC.

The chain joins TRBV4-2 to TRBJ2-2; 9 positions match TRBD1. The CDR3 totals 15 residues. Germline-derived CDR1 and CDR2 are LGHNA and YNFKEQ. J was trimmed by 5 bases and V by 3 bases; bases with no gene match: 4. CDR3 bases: TGTGCCAGCAGCCATGGGACAGGGAGAACCGGGGAGCTGTTTTTT. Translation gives CASSHGTGRTGELFF.

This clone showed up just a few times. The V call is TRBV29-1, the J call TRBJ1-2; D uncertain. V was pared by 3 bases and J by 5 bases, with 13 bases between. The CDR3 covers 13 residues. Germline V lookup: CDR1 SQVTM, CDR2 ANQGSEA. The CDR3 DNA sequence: TGCAGCGTTGACAGGATTAACCTTTATGGCTACACCTTC. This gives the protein CSVDRINLYGYTF.

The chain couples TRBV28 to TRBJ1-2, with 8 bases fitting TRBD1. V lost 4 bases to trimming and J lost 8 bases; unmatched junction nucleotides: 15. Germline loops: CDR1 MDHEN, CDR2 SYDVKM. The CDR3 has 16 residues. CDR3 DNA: TGTGCCAGCAGTTCCAACAGGGGGGATCGAACTCGGGGCTACACCTTC. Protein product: CASSSNRGDRTRGYTF.

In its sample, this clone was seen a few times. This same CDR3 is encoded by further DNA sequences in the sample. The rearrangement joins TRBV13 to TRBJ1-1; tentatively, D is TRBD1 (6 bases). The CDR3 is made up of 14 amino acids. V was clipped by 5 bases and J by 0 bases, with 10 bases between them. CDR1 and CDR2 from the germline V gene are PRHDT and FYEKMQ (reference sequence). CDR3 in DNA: TGTGCCAGCAGCCTCAGGGGTATGAACACTGAAGCTTTCTTT. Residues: CASSLRGMNTEAFF. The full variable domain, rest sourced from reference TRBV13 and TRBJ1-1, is AAGVIQSPRHLIKEKRETATLKCYPIPRHDTVYWYQQGPGQDPQFLISFYEKMQSDKGSIPDRFSAQQFSDYHSELNMSSLELGDSALYFCASSLRGMNTEAFFGQGTRLTVV.

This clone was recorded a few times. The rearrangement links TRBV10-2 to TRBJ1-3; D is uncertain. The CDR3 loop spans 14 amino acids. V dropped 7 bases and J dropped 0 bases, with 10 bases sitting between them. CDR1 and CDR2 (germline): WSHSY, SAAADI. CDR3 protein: CASTRGGSGNTIYF. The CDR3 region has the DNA TGCGCCAGCACCCGAGGCGGCTCTGGAAACACCATATATTTT.

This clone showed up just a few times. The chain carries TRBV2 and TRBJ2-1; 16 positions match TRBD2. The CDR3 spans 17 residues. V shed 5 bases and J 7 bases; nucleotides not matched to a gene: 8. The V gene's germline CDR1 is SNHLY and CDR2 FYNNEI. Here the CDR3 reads CASSKGTSGGAVNEQFF. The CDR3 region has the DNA TGTGCCAGCAGTAAAGGGACTAGCGGGGGGGCGGTAAATGAGCAGTTCTTC.

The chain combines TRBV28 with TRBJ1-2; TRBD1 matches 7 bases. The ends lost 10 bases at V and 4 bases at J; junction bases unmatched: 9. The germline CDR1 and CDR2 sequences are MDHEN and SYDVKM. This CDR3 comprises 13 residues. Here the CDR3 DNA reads TGTGCCATACTCACAGGGGCTACCTATGGCTACACCTTC. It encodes CAILTGATYGYTF.

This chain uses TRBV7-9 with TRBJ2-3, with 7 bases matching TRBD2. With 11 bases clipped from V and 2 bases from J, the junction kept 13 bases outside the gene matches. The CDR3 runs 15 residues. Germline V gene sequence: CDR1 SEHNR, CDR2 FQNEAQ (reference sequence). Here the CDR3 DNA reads TGTGCCTCCTCAGGGCGGGAGCATAACACAGATACGCAGTATTTT. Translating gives CASSGREHNTDTQYF.

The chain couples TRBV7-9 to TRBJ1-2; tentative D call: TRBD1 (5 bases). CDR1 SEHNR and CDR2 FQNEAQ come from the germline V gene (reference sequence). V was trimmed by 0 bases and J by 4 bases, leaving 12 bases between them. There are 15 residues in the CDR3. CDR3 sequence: CASSLAGGSGYGYTF. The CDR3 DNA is TGTGCCAGCAGCTTAGCCGGGGGGTCTGGCTATGGCTACACCTTC.

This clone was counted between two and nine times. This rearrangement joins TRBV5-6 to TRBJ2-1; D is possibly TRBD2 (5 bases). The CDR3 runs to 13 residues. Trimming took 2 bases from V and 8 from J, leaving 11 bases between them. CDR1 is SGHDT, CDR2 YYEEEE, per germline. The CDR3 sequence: CASSLGSEYEQFF. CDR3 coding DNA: TGTGCCAGCAGCTTAGGGAGCGAGTATGAGCAGTTCTTC.

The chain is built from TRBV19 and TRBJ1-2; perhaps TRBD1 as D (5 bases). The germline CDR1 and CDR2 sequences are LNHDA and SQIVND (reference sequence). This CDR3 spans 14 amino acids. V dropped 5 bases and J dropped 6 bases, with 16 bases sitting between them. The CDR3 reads CASSWGEQRNGYTF. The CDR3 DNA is TGTGCCAGTAGTTGGGGGGAACAGCGGAATGGCTACACCTTC.

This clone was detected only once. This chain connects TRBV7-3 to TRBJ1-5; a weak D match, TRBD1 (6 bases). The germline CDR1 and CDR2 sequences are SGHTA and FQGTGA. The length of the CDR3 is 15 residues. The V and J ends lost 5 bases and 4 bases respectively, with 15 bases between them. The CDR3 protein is CASSRRTEINQPQHF. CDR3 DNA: TGTGCCAGCAGCCGCCGGACAGAGATAAATCAGCCCCAGCATTTT.

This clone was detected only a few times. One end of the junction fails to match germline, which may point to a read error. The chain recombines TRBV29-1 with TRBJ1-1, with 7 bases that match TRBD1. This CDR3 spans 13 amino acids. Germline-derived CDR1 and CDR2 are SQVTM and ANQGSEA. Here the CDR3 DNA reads TGCAGCGTTCAAGACAGGGAAGGGACTGAAGCTTTCTTT. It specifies CSVQDREGTEAFF.

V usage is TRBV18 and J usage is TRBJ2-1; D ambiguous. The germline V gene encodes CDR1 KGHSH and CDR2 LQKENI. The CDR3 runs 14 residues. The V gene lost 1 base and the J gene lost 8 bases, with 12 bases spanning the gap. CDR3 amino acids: CASSPLLPPDEQFF. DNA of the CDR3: TGTGCCAGCTCACCACTCCTTCCCCCGGATGAGCAGTTCTTC. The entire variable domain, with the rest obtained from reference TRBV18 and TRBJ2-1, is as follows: NAGVMQNPRHLVRRRGQEARLRCSPMKGHSHVYWYRQLPEEGLKFMVYLQKENIIDESGMPKERFSAEFPKEGPSILRIQQVVRGDSAAYFCASSPLLPPDEQFFGPGTRLTVL.

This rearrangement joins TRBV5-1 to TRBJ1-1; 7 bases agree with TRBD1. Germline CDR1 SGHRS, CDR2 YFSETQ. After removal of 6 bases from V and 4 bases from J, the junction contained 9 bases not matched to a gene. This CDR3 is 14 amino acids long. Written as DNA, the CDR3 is TGCGCCAGCACTACTGGACAGGTGGGCACTGAAGCTTTCTTT. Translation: CASTTGQVGTEAFF.

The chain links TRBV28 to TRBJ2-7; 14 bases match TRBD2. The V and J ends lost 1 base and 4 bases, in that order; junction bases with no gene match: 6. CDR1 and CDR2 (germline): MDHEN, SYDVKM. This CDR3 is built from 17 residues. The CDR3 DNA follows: TGTGCCAGCAGTTTATACCGGACTAGCGGGGGGATATACGAGCAGTACGTC. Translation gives CASSLYRTSGGIYEQYV.

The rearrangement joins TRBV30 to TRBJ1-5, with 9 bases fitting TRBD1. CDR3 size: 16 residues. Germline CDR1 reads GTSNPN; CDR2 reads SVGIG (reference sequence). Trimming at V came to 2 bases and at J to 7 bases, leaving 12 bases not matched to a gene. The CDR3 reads CAWSTPGTGSLQPQHF. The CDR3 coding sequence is TGTGCCTGGAGTACCCCCGGGACAGGGTCCCTGCAGCCCCAGCATTTT.